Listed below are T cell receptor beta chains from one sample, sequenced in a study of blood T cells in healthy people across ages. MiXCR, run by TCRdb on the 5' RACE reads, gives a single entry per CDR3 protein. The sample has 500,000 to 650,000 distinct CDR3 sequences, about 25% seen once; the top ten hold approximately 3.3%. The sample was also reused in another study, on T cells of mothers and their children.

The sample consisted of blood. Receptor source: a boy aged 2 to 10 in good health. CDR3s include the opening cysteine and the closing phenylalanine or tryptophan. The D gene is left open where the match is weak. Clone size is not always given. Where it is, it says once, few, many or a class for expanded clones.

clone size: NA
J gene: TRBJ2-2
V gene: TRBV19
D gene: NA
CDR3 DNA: TGTGCCAGTAGTAGGTGGGAGAATGCAGCCACCGGGGAGCTGTTTTTT
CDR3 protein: CASSRWENAATGELFF

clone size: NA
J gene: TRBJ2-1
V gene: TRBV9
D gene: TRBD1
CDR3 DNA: TGTGCCAGCAGCGCCGCCGGGACAGGGGTCGATGAGCAGTTCTTC
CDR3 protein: CASSAAGTGVDEQFF

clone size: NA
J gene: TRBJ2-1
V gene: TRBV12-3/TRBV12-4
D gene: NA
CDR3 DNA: TGTGCCAGCAGTTTAGCGGGGCTAGCGCCCAATGAGCGGTTCTTC
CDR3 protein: CASSLAGLAPNERFF

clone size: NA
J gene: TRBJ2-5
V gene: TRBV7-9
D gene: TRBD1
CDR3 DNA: TGTGCCAGCAGCTTAAACCACCAGGGACAGCGAAGAGAGACCCAGTACTTC
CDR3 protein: CASSLNHQGQRRETQYF

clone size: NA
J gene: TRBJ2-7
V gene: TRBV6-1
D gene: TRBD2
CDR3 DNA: TGTGCCAGCAGTGAACCCCAGGGACTAGCGGGATTCGAGCAGTACTTC
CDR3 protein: CASSEPQGLAGFEQYF

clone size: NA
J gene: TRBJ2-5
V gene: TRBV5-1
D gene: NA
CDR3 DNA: TGCGCCAGCAGCTTGGAGCCTAGGGCGGAGACCCAGTACTTC
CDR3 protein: CASSLEPRAETQYF

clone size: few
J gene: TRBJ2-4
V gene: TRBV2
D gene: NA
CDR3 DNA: TGTGCCAGCCTAAGGGACCTCAAAAACATTCAGTACTTC
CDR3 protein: CASLRDLKNIQYF

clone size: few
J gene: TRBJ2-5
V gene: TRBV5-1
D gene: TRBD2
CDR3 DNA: TGCGCCAGCAGCCGGGGGGGGTTCCAAGAGACCCAGTACTTC
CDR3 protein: CASSRGGFQETQYF

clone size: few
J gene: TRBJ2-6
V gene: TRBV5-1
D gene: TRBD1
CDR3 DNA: TGCGCCAGCAGCGATGACAGGGCCGGGGCCAACGTCCTGACTTTC
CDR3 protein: CASSDDRAGANVLTF

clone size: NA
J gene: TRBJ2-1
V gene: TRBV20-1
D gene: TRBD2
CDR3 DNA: TGCAGTGCTAGGCCCGCTAGCGGGAGTAGTGAGCAGTTCTTC
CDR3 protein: CSARPASGSSEQFF

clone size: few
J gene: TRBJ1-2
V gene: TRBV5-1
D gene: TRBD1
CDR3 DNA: TGCGCCAGCAGCTTGGGGCCGACAGGGAACTATGGCTACACCTTC
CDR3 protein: CASSLGPTGNYGYTF

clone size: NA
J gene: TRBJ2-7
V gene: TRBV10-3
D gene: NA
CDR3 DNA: TGTGCCATCAGTGAGTCTCAACGGTACGAGCAGTACTTC
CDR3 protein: CAISESQRYEQYF

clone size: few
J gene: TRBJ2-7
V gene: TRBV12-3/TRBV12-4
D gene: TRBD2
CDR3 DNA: TGTGCCAGCAGTCCGGGTCGGGGGGTTGGCTACGAGCAGTACTTC
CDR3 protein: CASSPGRGVGYEQYF

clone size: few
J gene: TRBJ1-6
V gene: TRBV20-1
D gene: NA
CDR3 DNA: TGCAGTGCTAGGAGGTCCTATAATTCACCCCTCCACTTT
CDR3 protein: CSARRSYNSPLHF

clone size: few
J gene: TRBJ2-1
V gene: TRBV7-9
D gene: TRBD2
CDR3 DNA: TGTGCCAGCAGCTTGGGGGGGGCCCCGATAGCGGGAGGATCTGAGCAGTTCTTC
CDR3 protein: CASSLGGAPIAGGSEQFF

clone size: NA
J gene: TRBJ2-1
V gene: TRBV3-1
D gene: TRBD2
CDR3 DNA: TGTGCCAGCAGCCAGTCAGGGGGGACTAGCGGGAGGGGGGAGCAGTTCTTC
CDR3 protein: CASSQSGGTSGRGEQFF

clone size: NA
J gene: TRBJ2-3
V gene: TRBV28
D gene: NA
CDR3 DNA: TGTGCCAGCAGACTAAGGACCCGAGGGGTAGATACGCAGTATTTT
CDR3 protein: CASRLRTRGVDTQYF

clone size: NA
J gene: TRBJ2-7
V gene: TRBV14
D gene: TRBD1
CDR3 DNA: TGTGCCAGCAGCCAAATGACAGGGACCCACGAGCAGTACTTC
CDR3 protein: CASSQMTGTHEQYF

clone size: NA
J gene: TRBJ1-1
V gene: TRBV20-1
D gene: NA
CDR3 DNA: TGCAGTGCTAGCCTGGCAGGGGTAAACACTGAAGCTTTCTTT
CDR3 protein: CSASLAGVNTEAFF

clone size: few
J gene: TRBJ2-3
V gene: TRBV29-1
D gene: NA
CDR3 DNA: TGCAGCGTTGACGGCGGACCCACAGATACGCAGTATTTT
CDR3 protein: CSVDGGPTDTQYF

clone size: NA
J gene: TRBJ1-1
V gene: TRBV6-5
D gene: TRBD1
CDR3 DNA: TGTGCCAGCACCTCCAGGGGACAGGGGGCTTTCTTT
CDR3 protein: CASTSRGQGAFF

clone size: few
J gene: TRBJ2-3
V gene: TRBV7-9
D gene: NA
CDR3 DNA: TGTGCCAGCAGCTTAGCGAAGGATACGCAGTATTTT
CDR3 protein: CASSLAKDTQYF